This passage covers 32 T cell receptor beta chains from one sample sequenced in a study of siplizumab effects on memory and regulatory T cells. TCRdb's copy holds only in-frame clones and misses some; the assay was immunoSEQ multiplex PCR. Counted here are about 91,000 clones, approximately 94% occurring once; the ten biggest clones make up roughly 7.1%. Material for sequencing was CD8+ T cells sorted from blood. These receptors were collected from a human donor in good health.

The genes are TRBV7-6 and TRBJ2-1, with a weak D call TRBD1 (5 bases). The CDR3 covers 14 residues. CDR1 and CDR2 from the germline V gene are SGHVS and FNYEAQ. V was shortened by 3 bases and J by 1 base, with 7 bases between the two germline ends. The CDR3 is CASSLDTSYNEQFF. Written as DNA, the CDR3 is TGTGCCAGCAGCTTGGACACTTCCTACAATGAGCAGTTCTTC.

The chain couples TRBV4-3 to TRBJ1-2, with TRBD1 matching 10 bases. V lost 0 bases and J lost 4; bases outside the gene matches: 2. Germline CDR1 reads LGHNA; CDR2 reads YSLEER. The CDR3 consists of 15 residues. CDR3 region: CASSQEGDRGYGYTF. The CDR3 DNA follows: TGCGCCAGCAGCCAAGAGGGGGACAGGGGCTATGGCTACACCTTC.

The V gene is TRBV7-2, the J gene TRBJ2-7; 9 nucleotides agree with TRBD1. The CDR3 has 15 amino acids. Germline CDR1 reads SGHTA; CDR2 reads FQGNSA. Germline trimming cut 4 bases from V and 6 bases from J; bases unmatched to any gene: 10. CDR3 nucleotide sequence: TGTGCCAGCAGCTACGGGCCGGGACAGGGATCCGAGCAGTACTTC. Residues: CASSYGPGQGSEQYF.

The rearrangement links TRBV27 to TRBJ2-6; 9 bases agree with TRBD1. CDR3 length equals 18 residues. CDR1 and CDR2 (germline): MNHEY, SMNVEV (reference sequence). V trimming: 3 bases; J trimming: 4 bases; junction bases outside the gene matches: 10. CDR3 amino acids: CASSLMEQGASGANVLTF. In nucleotides, the CDR3 is TGTGCCAGCAGTTTGATGGAACAGGGGGCGTCCGGGGCCAACGTCCTGACTTTC.

For this clone: This sample also contains other DNA sequences that code for the same CDR3. The V gene is TRBV6-5, the J gene TRBJ2-7; no definite D call. Germline values: CDR1 MNHEY, CDR2 SVGAGI. Trimming took off 0 bases at V and 1 base at J, with 7 bases between the two ends. The CDR3 runs 14 residues. The CDR3, as DNA: TGTGCCAGCAGTTACTCCGCGGAATCCTACGAGCAGTACTTC. Its translation is CASSYSAESYEQYF.

This chain connects TRBV27 to TRBJ1-6, with TRBD1 identical over 8 bases. The CDR3 runs to 14 residues. Trimming at V came to 4 bases and at J to 8 bases, leaving 4 bases not matched to a gene. Germline-derived CDR1 and CDR2 are MNHEY and SMNVEV (reference sequence). CDR3 sequence: CASSSRTGHSPLHF. The CDR3 region has the DNA TGTGCCAGCAGTTCTAGGACAGGGCATTCACCCCTCCACTTT.

The chain is built from TRBV11-3 and TRBJ2-7, with D uncertain. The germline V gene has CDR1 SGHNT and CDR2 YENEEA. This CDR3 has 12 residues. V was shortened by 5 bases and J by 7 bases, with 12 bases between the two germline ends. The CDR3 loop reads CASSPPLEEQYF. For the CDR3, the DNA is TGTGCCAGCAGCCCGCCTCTAGAAGAGCAGTACTTC.

The rearrangement links TRBV7-9 to TRBJ1-2, with 7 bases lining up with TRBD1. The germline V gene has CDR1 SEHNR and CDR2 FQNEAQ (reference sequence). The trim removed 7 bases at V and 4 bases at J, leaving 9 bases unmatched. This CDR3 is 14 amino acids long. The CDR3 region has the DNA TGTGCCAGCACCACTACAGGGGTCGCCTATGGCTACACCTTC. It specifies CASTTTGVAYGYTF. The entire variable domain, with the rest obtained from reference TRBV7-9 and TRBJ1-2, is as follows: DTGVSQNPRHKITKRGQNVTFRCDPISEHNRLYWYRQTLGQGPEFLTYFQNEAQLEKSRLLSDRFSAERPKGSFSTLEIQRTEQGDSAMYLCASTTTGVAYGYTFGSGTRLTVV.

This chain uses TRBV29-1 with TRBJ2-3; the D gene is possibly TRBD1 (6 bases). V dropped 7 bases and J dropped 3 bases, with 14 bases sitting between them. The V gene's germline CDR1 is SQVTM and CDR2 ANQGSEA. The CDR3 sequence is 13 residues long. The CDR3 reads CSAGRGGTDTQYF. CDR3 bases: TGCAGCGCCGGCAGGGGTGGAACAGATACGCAGTATTTT.

CDR3 DNA sequence: TGTGCCAGCAGTTTCAGTCTCACCGTTCCCCACGGCTACACCTTC. Its protein is CASSFSLTVPHGYTF. V usage is TRBV27 and J usage is TRBJ1-2; D uncertain. V gave up 3 bases and J gave up 8 bases, with 19 bases separating them. The CDR3 extends over 15 amino acids. The germline CDR1 and CDR2 sequences are MNHEY and SMNVEV (reference sequence).

V gene TRBV7-2 combines with J gene TRBJ2-3; a possible D gene is TRBD2 (6 bases). The CDR3 is 15 residues long. The V gene lost 0 bases and the J gene lost 5 bases, with 12 bases spanning the gap. In germline, CDR1 is SGHTA, CDR2 FQGNSA. CDR3 coding DNA: TGTGCCAGCAGCTTAGCGGAGGGAGTTATAGATACGCAGTATTTT. Its protein is CASSLAEGVIDTQYF.

The chain joins TRBV4-1 to TRBJ2-5; 11 nucleotides align to TRBD2. The CDR3 has 15 residues. Germline V gives CDR1 MGHRA, CDR2 YSYEKL. With 1 base clipped from V and 6 bases from J, the junction kept 4 bases outside the gene matches. CDR3 DNA sequence: TGCGCCAGCAGCCAAGTGGTAGCGGGGGGGAAGACCCAGTACTTC. Translating it yields CASSQVVAGGKTQYF.

The chain employs TRBV10-3 and TRBJ2-1; 15 nucleotides line up with TRBD2. After removal of 2 bases from V and 7 bases from J, the junction contained 3 bases not matched to a gene. CDR1 and CDR2 from the germline V gene are ENHRY and SYGVKD. The CDR3 extends over 16 amino acids. DNA for the CDR3: TGTGCCATCAGTGAGCGGACTAGCGGGAGGGCAAATGAGCAGTTCTTC. Encoded protein: CAISERTSGRANEQFF.

J is TRBJ2-3 and V is TRBV7-9; D might be TRBD1 or TRBD2, each matching 7 bases. V lost 5 bases and J lost 2, with 17 bases in between. Germline V gene data show CDR1 as SEHNR and CDR2 as FQNEAQ (reference sequence). There are 16 residues in the CDR3. The CDR3 reads CASSPGGGTATDTQYF. CDR3 in DNA: TGTGCCAGCAGCCCAGGGGGGGGGACAGCCACAGATACGCAGTATTTT.

This clone was found once. The chain carries TRBV7-9 and TRBJ2-5, with D unclear. V dropped 2 bases and J dropped 2 bases, with 6 bases sitting between them. Germline lookup yields CDR1 SEHNR and CDR2 FQNEAQ (reference sequence). The CDR3 length is 13 residues. The CDR3 here is CASSLPGQETQYF. The CDR3 nucleotides are TGTGCCAGCAGCTTACCCGGGCAAGAGACCCAGTACTTC.

Comment on this clone: The junction differs from germline at one of its ends, possibly a read error. CDR3 in amino acids: CASSEVQGWATEAFF. The CDR3, as DNA: TGTGCCAGCAGCGAAGTGCAGGGGTGGGCCACTGAAGCTTTCTTT. The chain has TRBV2 and TRBJ1-1; TRBD1 is a possible D gene (6 bases). This CDR3 has 15 residues. In germline, CDR1 is SNHLY, CDR2 FYNNEI.

V gene TRBV6-1 combines with J gene TRBJ1-5, with D unresolved. V was pared by 4 bases and J by 0 bases, with 10 bases between. The germline CDR1 and CDR2 sequences are MNHNS and SASEGT. CDR3 length: 15 residues. The CDR3 spells CASSGGRYSNQPQHF. The DNA of the CDR3 is TGTGCCAGCAGTGGTGGCAGGTATAGCAATCAGCCCCAGCATTTT.

This rearrangement joins TRBV14 to TRBJ2-2; unclear D gene. V was clipped by 1 base and J by 4 bases, with 7 bases between them. This CDR3 contains 14 residues. Germline CDR1 is SGHDN and CDR2 is FVKESK. DNA for the CDR3: TGTGCCAGCAGCCAAGTTAGGTTCACCGGGGAGCTGTTTTTT. Translated, it gives CASSQVRFTGELFF.

The V call is TRBV7-9, the J call TRBJ2-7, with D possibly TRBD1 on 6 matching bases. The CDR3 is 13 amino acids. The V end was cut by 5 bases, the J end by 3 bases, with 11 bases between. CDR1 is SEHNR, CDR2 FQNEAQ, per germline (reference sequence). The CDR3 sequence: CASSHGQIYEQYF. The CDR3 coding sequence is TGTGCCAGCAGCCACGGACAGATCTACGAGCAGTACTTC.

This chain connects TRBV30 to TRBJ1-1; D is possibly TRBD1 (5 bases). The CDR3 contains 13 residues. CDR1 is GTSNPN, CDR2 SVGIG, per germline (reference sequence). V lost 2 bases and J lost 4, with 11 bases in between. The CDR3 protein is CAWSQVQGTEAFF. DNA of the CDR3: TGTGCCTGGAGTCAGGTTCAGGGCACTGAAGCTTTCTTT.

The V call is TRBV29-1, the J call TRBJ2-5; 9 bases fit TRBD2. The CDR3 is made up of 14 amino acids. Germline values: CDR1 SQVTM, CDR2 ANQGSEA. V lost 6 bases and J lost 4; bases outside the gene matches: 9. The CDR3 DNA follows: TGCAGCGTAGCGGGACTAGCTGAGCTAGAGACCCAGTACTTC. It is translated as CSVAGLAELETQYF.

The V call is TRBV9, the J call TRBJ2-6; D gene ambiguous. The CDR3 length is 15 residues. V was shortened by 3 bases and J by 1 base, with 8 bases between the two germline ends. In germline, CDR1 is SGDLS, CDR2 YYNGEE. The CDR3 is CASSAALSGANVLTF. The CDR3 region has the DNA TGTGCCAGCAGCGCAGCTTTGTCTGGGGCCAACGTCCTGACTTTC.

The sample holds one count of this clone. The genes are TRBV10-2 and TRBJ2-1; a weak D match, TRBD1 (6 bases). Deletions cut 0 bases from V and 0 bases from J, with 9 bases between. The CDR3 is made up of 16 amino acids. Germline CDR1 reads WSHSY; CDR2 reads SAAADI. CDR3 in DNA: TGCGCCAGCAGTGAGTCTGGGGGCCCCTCCTACAATGAGCAGTTCTTC. Amino acid sequence: CASSESGGPSYNEQFF.

This sequence joins TRBV9 and TRBJ2-3; weak D call: TRBD2 (6 bases). The CDR3 runs 15 residues. Germline V gives CDR1 SGDLS, CDR2 YYNGEE. With 0 bases removed from V and 2 bases from J, the gap between germline ends came to 10 bases. For the CDR3, the DNA is TGTGCCAGCAGCGTAGGGGCTAGCGACACAGATACGCAGTATTTT. Translation gives CASSVGASDTDTQYF.

This clone came up once. The CDR3 sequence: CASSVLAGGSYEQYF. The CDR3 DNA reads as TGTGCCAGCAGCGTACTAGCGGGGGGCTCCTACGAGCAGTACTTC. The chain has TRBV5-5 and TRBJ2-7, with 12 bases matching TRBD2. V shed 4 bases and J 0 bases; nucleotides not matched to a gene: 2. Germline V gives CDR1 SGHKS, CDR2 YYEKEE (reference sequence). The CDR3 consists of 15 residues. Supplemented by reference TRBV5-5 and TRBJ2-7, the full variable domain reads DAGVTQSPTHLIKTRGQQVTLRCSPISGHKSVSWYQQVLGQGPQFIFQYYEKEERGRGNFPDRFSARQFPNYSSELNVNALLLGDSALYLCASSVLAGGSYEQYFGPGTRLTVT.

The V gene is TRBV4-1, the J gene TRBJ1-2, with D maybe TRBD1 (5 bases). This CDR3 spans 14 amino acids. Trimming left V 1 base short and J 2 bases short, with 8 bases between. The V gene's germline CDR1 is MGHRA and CDR2 YSYEKL. The CDR3 is CASSQVTGNYGYTF. The DNA of the CDR3 is TGCGCCAGCAGCCAAGTCACAGGAAACTATGGCTACACCTTC.

This clone was seen just once. The gene calls are TRBV4-1 and TRBJ1-5; no clear D. From germline, CDR1 is MGHRA and CDR2 YSYEKL. Deletions cut 1 base from V and 6 bases from J, with 16 bases between. The CDR3 spans 16 residues. The CDR3 is CASSQGQDSGFQPQHF. The CDR3 DNA sequence: TGCGCCAGCAGCCAAGGCCAAGACTCGGGGTTTCAGCCCCAGCATTTT.

The chain is built from TRBV29-1 and TRBJ1-1; D call uncertain. V dropped 4 bases and J dropped 0 bases, with 18 bases sitting between them. Germline CDR1 is SQVTM and CDR2 is ANQGSEA. The CDR3 consists of 16 residues. The CDR3 nucleotides read TGCAGCGTTGTAGGGCCGGGGTTGGGAGTGAACACTGAAGCTTTCTTT. Its protein is CSVVGPGLGVNTEAFF.

The rearrangement links TRBV2 to TRBJ2-2; 12 bases are shared with TRBD2. V dropped 5 bases and J dropped 4; count of bases not matched to a gene: 8. The CDR3 sequence is 17 residues long. CDR1 and CDR2 from the germline V gene are SNHLY and FYNNEI. This CDR3 is CASSWTSGEGVTGELFF. As DNA, the CDR3 is TGTGCCAGCAGTTGGACTAGCGGGGAGGGAGTCACCGGGGAGCTGTTTTTT.

V gene TRBV27 combines with J gene TRBJ2-3; D is uncertain. Germline V gene data show CDR1 as MNHEY and CDR2 as SMNVEV (reference sequence). The length of the CDR3 is 13 residues. The V and J ends lost 5 bases and 3 bases respectively, with 9 bases between them. The CDR3 DNA reads TGTGCCAGCAGTACCCTGGCGACAGATACGCAGTATTTT. Encoded protein: CASSTLATDTQYF.

The rearrangement joins TRBV6-5 to TRBJ2-5, with 10 bases that match TRBD2. The J call may be wrong; the DNA end is better matched by TRBJ2-7. This CDR3 is built from 16 residues. CDR1 and CDR2 (germline): MNHEY, SVGAGI. The CDR3 spells CASSYSSGLAAYEQYF. For the CDR3, the DNA is TGTGCCAGCAGTTACTCTTCCGGACTAGCGGCCTACGAGCAGTACTTC.

The chain employs TRBV6-5 and TRBJ2-1; D ambiguous. V gave up 0 bases and J gave up 8 bases, with 11 bases separating them. CDR1 and CDR2 (germline): MNHEY, SVGAGI. CDR3 length equals 14 residues. CDR3 sequence: CASSYSTGLDEQFF. The DNA for the CDR3 is TGTGCCAGCAGTTACTCGACCGGGTTAGATGAGCAGTTCTTC.